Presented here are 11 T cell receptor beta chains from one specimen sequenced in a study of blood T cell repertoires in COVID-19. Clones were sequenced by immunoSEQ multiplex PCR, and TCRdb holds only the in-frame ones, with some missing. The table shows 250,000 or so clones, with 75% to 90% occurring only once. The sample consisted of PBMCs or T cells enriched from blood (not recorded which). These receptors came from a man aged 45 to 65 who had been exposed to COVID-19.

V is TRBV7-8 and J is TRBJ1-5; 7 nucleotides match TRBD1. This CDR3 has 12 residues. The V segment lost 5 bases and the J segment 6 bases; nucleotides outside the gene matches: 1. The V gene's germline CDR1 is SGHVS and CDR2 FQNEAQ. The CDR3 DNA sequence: TGTGCCAGCAGCCGGGACAGTCAGCCCCAGCATTTT. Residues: CASSRDSQPQHF.

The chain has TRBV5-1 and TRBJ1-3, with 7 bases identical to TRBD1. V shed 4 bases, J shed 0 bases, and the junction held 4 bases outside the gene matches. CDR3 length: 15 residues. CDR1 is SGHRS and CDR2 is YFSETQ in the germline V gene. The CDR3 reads CASSLWDSSGNTIYF. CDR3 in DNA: TGCGCCAGCAGCCTATGGGACAGCTCTGGAAACACCATATATTTT.

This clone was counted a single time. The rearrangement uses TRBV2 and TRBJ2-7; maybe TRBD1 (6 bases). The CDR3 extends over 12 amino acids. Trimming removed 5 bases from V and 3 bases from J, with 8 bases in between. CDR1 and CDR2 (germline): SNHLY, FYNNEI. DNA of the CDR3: TGTGCCAGCAGTTCACAGGGCTACGAGCAGTACGTC. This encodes CASSSQGYEQYV.

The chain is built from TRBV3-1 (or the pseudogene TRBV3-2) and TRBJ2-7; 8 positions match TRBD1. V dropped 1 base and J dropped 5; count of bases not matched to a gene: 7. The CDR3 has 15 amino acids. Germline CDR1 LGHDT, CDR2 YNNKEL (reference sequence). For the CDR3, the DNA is TGTGCCAGCAGCCAAGGGAACGGACAGGGAGACGAGCAGTACTTC. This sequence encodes CASSQGNGQGDEQYF.

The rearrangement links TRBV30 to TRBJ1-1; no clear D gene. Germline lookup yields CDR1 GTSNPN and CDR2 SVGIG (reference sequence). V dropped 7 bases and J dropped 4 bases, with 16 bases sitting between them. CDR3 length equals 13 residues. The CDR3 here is CASPRATGTEAFF. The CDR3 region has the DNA TGTGCCTCCCCGAGGGCCACGGGCACTGAAGCTTTCTTT.

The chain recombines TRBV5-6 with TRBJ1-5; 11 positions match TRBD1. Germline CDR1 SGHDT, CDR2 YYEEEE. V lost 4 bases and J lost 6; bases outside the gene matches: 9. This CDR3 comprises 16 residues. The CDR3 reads CASSPWTGGLGQPQHF. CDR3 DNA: TGTGCCAGCAGCCCGTGGACAGGGGGCCTGGGTCAGCCCCAGCATTTT.

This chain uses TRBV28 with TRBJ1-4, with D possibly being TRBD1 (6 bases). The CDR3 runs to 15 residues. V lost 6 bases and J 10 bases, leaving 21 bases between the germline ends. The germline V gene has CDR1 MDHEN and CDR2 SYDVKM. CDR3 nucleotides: TGTGCCAGCAGAGCCGGAGTCAGGGGAGTAGGAAAACTGTTTTTT. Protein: CASRAGVRGVGKLFF.

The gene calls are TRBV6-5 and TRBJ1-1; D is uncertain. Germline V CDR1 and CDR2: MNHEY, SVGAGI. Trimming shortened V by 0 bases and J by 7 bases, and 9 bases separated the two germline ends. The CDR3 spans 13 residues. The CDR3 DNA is TGTGCCAGCAGTTACTCGAACATAAATGAAGCTTTCTTT. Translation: CASSYSNINEAFF.

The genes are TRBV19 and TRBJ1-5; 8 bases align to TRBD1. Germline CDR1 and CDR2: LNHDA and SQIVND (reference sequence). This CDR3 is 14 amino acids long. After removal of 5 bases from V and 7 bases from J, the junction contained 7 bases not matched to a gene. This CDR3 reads CASSQGAVWQPQHF. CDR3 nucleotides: TGTGCCAGTAGTCAGGGGGCGGTTTGGCAGCCCCAGCATTTT.

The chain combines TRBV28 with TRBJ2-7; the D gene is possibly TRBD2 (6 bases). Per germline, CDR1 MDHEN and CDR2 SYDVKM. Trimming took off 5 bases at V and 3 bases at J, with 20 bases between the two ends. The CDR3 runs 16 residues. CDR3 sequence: CASSATSAPPYYEQYV. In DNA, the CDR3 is TGTGCCAGCAGTGCGACTAGTGCCCCTCCCTACTACGAGCAGTACGTC.

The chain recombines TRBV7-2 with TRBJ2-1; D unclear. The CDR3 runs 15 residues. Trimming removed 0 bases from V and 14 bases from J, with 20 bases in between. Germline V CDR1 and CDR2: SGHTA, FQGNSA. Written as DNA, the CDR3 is TGTGCCAGCAGCTTAGCCCCTGAAGCTCCATCGGTGGAGTTCTTC. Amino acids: CASSLAPEAPSVEFF.